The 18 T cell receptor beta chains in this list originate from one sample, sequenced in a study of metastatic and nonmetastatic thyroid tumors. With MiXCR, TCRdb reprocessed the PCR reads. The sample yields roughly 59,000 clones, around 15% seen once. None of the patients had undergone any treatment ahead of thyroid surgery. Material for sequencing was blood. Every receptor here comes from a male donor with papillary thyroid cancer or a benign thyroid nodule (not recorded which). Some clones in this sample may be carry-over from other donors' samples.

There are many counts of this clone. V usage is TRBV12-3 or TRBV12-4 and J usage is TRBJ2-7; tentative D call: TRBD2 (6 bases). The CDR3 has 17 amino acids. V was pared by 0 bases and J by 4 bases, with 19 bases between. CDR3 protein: CASSLALAMRGSYEQYF. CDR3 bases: TGTGCCAGCAGTTTAGCCCTAGCGATGAGAGGGTCATACGAGCAGTACTTC.

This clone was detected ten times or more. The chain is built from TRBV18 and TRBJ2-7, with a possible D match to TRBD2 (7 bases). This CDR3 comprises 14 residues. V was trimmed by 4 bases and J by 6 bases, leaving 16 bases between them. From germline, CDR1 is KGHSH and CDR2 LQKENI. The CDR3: CASSHSGGEGEQYV. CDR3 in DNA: TGTGCCAGCTCACACTCGGGGGGCGAGGGCGAGCAGTACGTC.

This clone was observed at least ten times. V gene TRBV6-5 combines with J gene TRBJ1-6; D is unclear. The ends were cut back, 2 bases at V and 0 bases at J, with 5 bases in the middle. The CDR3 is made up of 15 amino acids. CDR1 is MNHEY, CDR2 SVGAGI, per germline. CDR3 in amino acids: CASSYQSSYNSPLHF. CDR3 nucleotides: TGTGCCAGCAGTTACCAGAGCTCCTATAATTCACCCCTCCACTTT.

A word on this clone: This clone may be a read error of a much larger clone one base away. CDR3 nucleotide sequence: TGTGCCAGCAGCCCCACCGGGGTCAATTCACCCCTCCACTTT. Translating it yields CASSPTGVNSPLHF. The chain links TRBV14 to TRBJ1-6; D not certain. CDR3 length: 14 amino acids. Germline CDR1 reads SGHDN; CDR2 reads FVKESK. The V end was cut by 4 bases, the J end by 7 bases, with 11 bases between.

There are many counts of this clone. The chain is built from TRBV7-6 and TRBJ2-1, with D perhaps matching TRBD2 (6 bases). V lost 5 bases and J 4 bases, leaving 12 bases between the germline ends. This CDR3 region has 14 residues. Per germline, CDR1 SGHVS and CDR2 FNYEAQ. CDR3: CASSRSGSYNEQFF. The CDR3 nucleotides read TGTGCCAGCAGCCGTAGCGGAAGTTACAATGAGCAGTTCTTC.

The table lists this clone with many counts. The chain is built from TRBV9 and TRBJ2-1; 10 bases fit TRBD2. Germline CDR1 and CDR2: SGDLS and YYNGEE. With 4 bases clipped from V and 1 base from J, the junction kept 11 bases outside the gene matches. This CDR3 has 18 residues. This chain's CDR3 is CASSTTRSSGGSYNEQFF. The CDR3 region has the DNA TGTGCCAGCAGCACGACTCGCTCTAGCGGGGGATCCTACAATGAGCAGTTCTTC.

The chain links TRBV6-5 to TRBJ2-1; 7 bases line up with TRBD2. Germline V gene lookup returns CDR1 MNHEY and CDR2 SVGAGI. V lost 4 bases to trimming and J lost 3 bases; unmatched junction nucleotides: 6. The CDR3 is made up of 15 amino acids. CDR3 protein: CASSSPTSLYNEQFF. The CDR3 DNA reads TGTGCCAGCAGTTCGCCGACTAGCCTCTACAATGAGCAGTTCTTC.

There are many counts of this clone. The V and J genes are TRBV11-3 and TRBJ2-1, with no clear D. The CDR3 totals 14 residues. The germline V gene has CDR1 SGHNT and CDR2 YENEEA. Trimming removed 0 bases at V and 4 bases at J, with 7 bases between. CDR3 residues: CASSLDFTYNEQFF. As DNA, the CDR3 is TGTGCCAGCAGCTTAGATTTCACGTACAATGAGCAGTTCTTC.

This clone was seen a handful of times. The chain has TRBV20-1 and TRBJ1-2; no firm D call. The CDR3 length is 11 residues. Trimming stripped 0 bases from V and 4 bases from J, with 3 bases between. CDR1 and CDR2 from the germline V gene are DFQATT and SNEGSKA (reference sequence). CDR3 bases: TGCAGTGCTAGAGACAGCTATGGCTACACCTTC. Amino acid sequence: CSARDSYGYTF.

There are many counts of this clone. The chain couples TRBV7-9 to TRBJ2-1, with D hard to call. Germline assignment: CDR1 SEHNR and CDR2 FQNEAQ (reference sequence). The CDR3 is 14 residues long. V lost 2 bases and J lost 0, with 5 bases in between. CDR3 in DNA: TGTGCCAGCAGCTTACGTCTCTCCTACAATGAGCAGTTCTTC. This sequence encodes CASSLRLSYNEQFF. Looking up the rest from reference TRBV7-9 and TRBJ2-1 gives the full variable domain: DTGVSQNPRHKITKRGQNVTFRCDPISEHNRLYWYRQTLGQGPEFLTYFQNEAQLEKSRLLSDRFSAERPKGSFSTLEIQRTEQGDSAMYLCASSLRLSYNEQFFGPGTRLTVL.

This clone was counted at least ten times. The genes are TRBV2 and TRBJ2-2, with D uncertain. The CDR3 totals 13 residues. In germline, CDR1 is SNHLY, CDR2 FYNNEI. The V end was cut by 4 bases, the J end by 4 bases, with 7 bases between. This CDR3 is CASSAEATGELFF. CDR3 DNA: TGTGCCAGCAGTGCTGAAGCCACCGGGGAGCTGTTTTTT. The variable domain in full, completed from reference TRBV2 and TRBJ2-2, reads EPEVTQTPSHQVTQMGQEVILRCVPISNHLYFYWYRQILGQKVEFLVSFYNNEISEKSEIFDDQFSVERPDGSNFTLKIRSTKLEDSAMYFCASSAEATGELFFGEGSRLTVL.

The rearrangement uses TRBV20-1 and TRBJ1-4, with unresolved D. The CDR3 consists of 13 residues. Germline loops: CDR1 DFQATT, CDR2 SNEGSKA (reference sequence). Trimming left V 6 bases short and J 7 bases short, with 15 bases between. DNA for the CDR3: TGCAGTGCACTGACCTCGACTGGTGAAAAACTGTTTTTT. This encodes CSALTSTGEKLFF.

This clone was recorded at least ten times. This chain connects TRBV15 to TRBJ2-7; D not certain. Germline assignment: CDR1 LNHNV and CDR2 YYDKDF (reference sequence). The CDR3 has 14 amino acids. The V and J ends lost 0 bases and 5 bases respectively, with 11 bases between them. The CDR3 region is CATSRDHPRDEQYF. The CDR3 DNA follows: TGTGCCACCAGCAGAGATCACCCTCGCGACGAGCAGTACTTC.

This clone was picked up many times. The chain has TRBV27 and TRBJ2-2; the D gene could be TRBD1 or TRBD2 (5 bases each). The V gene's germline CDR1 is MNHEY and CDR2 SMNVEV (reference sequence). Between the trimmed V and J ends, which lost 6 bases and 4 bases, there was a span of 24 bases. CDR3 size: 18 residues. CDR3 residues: CASSYKGLDYSFTGELFF. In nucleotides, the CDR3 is TGTGCCAGCAGCTATAAGGGGCTCGACTACTCCTTCACCGGGGAGCTGTTTTTT.

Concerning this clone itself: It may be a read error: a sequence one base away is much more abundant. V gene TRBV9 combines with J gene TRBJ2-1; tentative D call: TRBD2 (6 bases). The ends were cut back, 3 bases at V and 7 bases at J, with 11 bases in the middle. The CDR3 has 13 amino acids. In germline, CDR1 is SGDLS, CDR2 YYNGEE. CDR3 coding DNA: TGTGCCAGCAGCGCGGGACTGAAAAATGAGCAGTTCTTC. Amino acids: CASSAGLKNEQFF.

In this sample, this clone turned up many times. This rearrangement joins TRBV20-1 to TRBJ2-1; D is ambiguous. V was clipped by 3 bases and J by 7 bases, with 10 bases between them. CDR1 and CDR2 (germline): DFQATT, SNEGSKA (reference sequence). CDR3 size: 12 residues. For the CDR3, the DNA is TGCAGTGCTAGTCCCGTACAGAATGAGCAGTTCTTC. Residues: CSASPVQNEQFF.

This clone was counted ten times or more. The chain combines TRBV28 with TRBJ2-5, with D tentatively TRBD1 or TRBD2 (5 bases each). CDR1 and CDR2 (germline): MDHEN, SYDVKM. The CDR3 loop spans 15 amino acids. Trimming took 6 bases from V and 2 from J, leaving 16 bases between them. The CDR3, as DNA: TGTGCCAGCAGACGTATCGGGGCTATACAAGAGACCCAGTACTTC. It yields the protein CASRRIGAIQETQYF.

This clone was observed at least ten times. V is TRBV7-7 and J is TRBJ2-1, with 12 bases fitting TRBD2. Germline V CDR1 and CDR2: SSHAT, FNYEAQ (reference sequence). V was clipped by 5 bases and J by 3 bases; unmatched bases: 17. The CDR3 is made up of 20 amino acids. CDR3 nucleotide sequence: TGTGCCAGCAGCCTTGACAGGGGGGCTGCTAGCGGGGGGGTCTACAATGAGCAGTTCTTC. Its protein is CASSLDRGAASGGVYNEQFF.